These 9 T cell receptor beta chains share one sample of origin, sequenced in a study of monozygotic twins with cystic fibrosis. Clones were sequenced by immunoSEQ multiplex PCR, and TCRdb holds only the in-frame ones, with some missing. The sample carries under 30,000 clones, roughly 96% recorded once. Input material: blood. These receptors were collected from a girl aged 2-10 years with cystic fibrosis.

This chain uses TRBV30 with TRBJ1-2, with D possibly being TRBD1 (6 bases). This CDR3 has 12 amino acids. Germline CDR1 is GTSNPN and CDR2 is SVGIG (reference sequence). The V end was cut by 0 bases, the J end by 7 bases, with 9 bases between. The CDR3 protein is CAWSVRGFGYTF. In nucleotides, the CDR3 is TGTGCCTGGAGTGTCAGGGGCTTTGGCTACACCTTC.

The V call is TRBV28, the J call TRBJ1-1; possibly TRBD1 for D (6 bases). Germline loops: CDR1 MDHEN, CDR2 SYDVKM. Trimming shortened V by 3 bases and J by 6 bases, and 26 bases separated the two germline ends. CDR3 length: 18 residues. The CDR3 here is CASSFAWRGGQGPSEAFF. Here the CDR3 DNA reads TGTGCCAGCAGTTTCGCTTGGAGGGGGGGGCAGGGCCCTTCTGAAGCTTTCTTT.

The chain has TRBV9 and TRBJ2-1; D is unresolved. The V end lost 5 bases, the J end lost 5 bases, and 8 bases lay between the germline ends. The CDR3 has 12 residues. The germline V gene encodes CDR1 SGDLS and CDR2 YYNGEE. In DNA, the CDR3 is TGTGCCAGCAGTTACCGGGACAATGAGCAGTTCTTC. As protein: CASSYRDNEQFF.

The CDR3 DNA reads as TGTGCCAGCAGTTTGACAAGGGGTGAAAAACTGTTTTTT. This encodes CASSLTRGEKLFF. V gene TRBV5-5 combines with J gene TRBJ1-4; D is perhaps TRBD1 (5 bases). In germline, CDR1 is SGHKS, CDR2 YYEKEE (reference sequence). Trimming removed 5 bases from V and 7 bases from J, with 12 bases in between. CDR3 size: 13 residues.

This clone has just one count. The chain joins TRBV5-4 to TRBJ1-1; D is unresolved. Germline V CDR1 and CDR2: SGHNT, YYREEE (reference sequence). Between the trimmed V and J ends, which lost 4 bases and 1 base, there was a span of 8 bases. The CDR3 spans 13 residues. CDR3 region: CASSRPGNTEAFF. DNA of the CDR3: TGTGCCAGCAGCCGTCCGGGGAACACTGAAGCTTTCTTT.

The chain combines TRBV19 with TRBJ1-2; D gene ambiguous. Germline loops: CDR1 LNHDA, CDR2 SQIVND (reference sequence). V was pared by 4 bases and J by 8 bases, with 17 bases between. The CDR3 length is 14 residues. The CDR3 DNA reads TGTGCCAGTAGTACCTTGGGCGCCTTAAGAGGCTACACCTTC. This codes for CASSTLGALRGYTF. The full variable domain, its missing parts supplied by reference TRBV19 and TRBJ1-2, is DGGITQSPKYLFRKEGQNVTLSCEQNLNHDAMYWYRQDPGQGLRLIYYSQIVNDFQKGDIAEGYSVSREKKESFPLTVTSAQKNPTAFYLCASSTLGALRGYTFGSGTRLTVV.

The gene calls are TRBV28 and TRBJ2-3; TRBD1 matches 9 bases. Germline trimming cut 5 bases from V and 4 bases from J; bases unmatched to any gene: 7. CDR1 MDHEN and CDR2 SYDVKM come from the germline V gene. The CDR3 totals 15 residues. The CDR3 is CASSPGQGLPDTQYF. CDR3 sequence (DNA): TGTGCCAGCAGTCCGGGACAGGGCCTCCCAGATACGCAGTATTTT.

This chain links TRBV14 with TRBJ2-2, with D perhaps TRBD2 (5 bases). This CDR3 has 15 amino acids. V lost 3 bases and J 7 bases, leaving 15 bases between the germline ends. Germline V CDR1 and CDR2: SGHDN, FVKESK. CDR3 coding DNA: TGTGCCAGCAGCCATCTTCCCTGGGCGGGCGGGGAGCTGTTTTTT. It specifies CASSHLPWAGGELFF.

This clone showed up just once. Here the CDR3 DNA reads TGCGCCAGCAGCCCAGGAGGCCTAGCGGGGCGGAATGAGCAGTTCTTC. Encoded protein: CASSPGGLAGRNEQFF. The chain couples TRBV4-1 to TRBJ2-1; 9 bases match TRBD2. The J segment lost 7 bases and the V segment lost 4 bases, leaving 11 bases of the junction unmatched. The CDR3 has 16 residues. Germline lookup yields CDR1 MGHRA and CDR2 YSYEKL.